Listed below are T cell receptor beta chains from one sample, sequenced in a study of CD8+CD57+ T cells in acquired aplastic anemia. TCRdb recomputed calls from the reads with MiXCR, one row per CDR3 protein. The table has just over 400,000 distinct CDR3 sequences, 55% to 75% seen once. Specimen: sorted CD4+, CD8+, or CD8+CD57+ T cells (not recorded which) from PBMCs. These TCRs come from a human donor in good health, serving as a control. Each CDR3 is given with its conserved first and last residue. The D gene is left open where the match is weak. A clone size is listed for some rows: how often the clone was seen (once, few, many), or a class if it is expanded.

J | size | V | D | CDR3 | DNA
TRBJ1-1 | . | TRBV5-6 | . | CASSRWAVNTEAFF | TGTGCCAGCAGCCGATGGGCGGTGAACACTGAAGCTTTCTTT
TRBJ2-3 | . | TRBV27 | . | CASSSERDMGALYF | TGTGCCAGCAGTTCCGAGCGAGACATGGGGGCGCTGTATTTT
TRBJ2-7 | . | TRBV20-1 | . | CSATIGGNTYEQYF | TGCAGTGCCACTATAGGGGGGAACACCTACGAGCAGTACTTC
TRBJ1-4 | many | TRBV4-1 | . | CASSQVISAVQLNEKLFF | TGCGCCAGCAGCCAAGTAATTAGTGCGGTACAGTTAAATGAAAAACTGTTTTTT
TRBJ2-1 | many | TRBV6-1 | TRBD2 | CASSEAAGFYNEQFF | TGTGCCAGCAGTGAAGCAGCGGGGTTCTACAATGAGCAGTTCTTC
TRBJ1-5 | . | TRBV5-4 | . | CASSTLAGDQPQHF | TGTGCCAGCAGCACGCTAGCGGGGGATCAGCCCCAGCATTTT
TRBJ1-5 | few | TRBV6-2/TRBV6-3 | . | CASRDSSNQPQHF | TGTGCCAGCAGGGACAGTTCCAATCAGCCCCAGCATTTT
TRBJ1-1 | many | TRBV7-2 | . | CASSFLGMNTEAFF | TGTGCCAGCAGCTTTCTGGGGATGAACACTGAAGCTTTCTTT
TRBJ2-4 | few | TRBV5-8 | TRBD1 | CASSIYRGAVKNIQYF | TGTGCCAGCAGCATATACAGGGGGGCGGTCAAAAACATTCAGTACTTC
TRBJ1-4 | many | TRBV20-1 | . | CSARVPEKLFF | TGCAGTGCCAGGGTTCCTGAAAAACTGTTTTTT
TRBJ1-6 | . | TRBV20-1 | . | CSARGGLHSPLHF | TGCAGTGCTAGAGGCGGGTTACATTCACCCCTCCACTTT
TRBJ2-7 | many | TRBV19 | . | CASSIPAGEEQYF | TGTGCCAGTAGTATCCCGGCCGGGGAAGAGCAGTACTTC
TRBJ1-2 | once | TRBV5-1 | . | CASSLVGELGYTF | TGCGCCAGCAGCTTGGTGGGGGAACTCGGCTACACCTTC
TRBJ2-7 | . | TRBV20-1 | TRBD1 | CSAGTGTWEQYF | TGCAGTGCAGGGACAGGGACCTGGGAGCAGTACTTC
TRBJ1-1 | . | TRBV7-2 | TRBD1 | CASSQGTGGINDLF | TGCGCCAGCAGCCAGGGAACAGGGGGGATCAATGATTTGTTT
TRBJ2-7 | . | TRBV20-1 | . | CSARDPRGGTYEQYF | TGCAGTGCTAGAGACCCGCGGGGAGGAACCTACGAGCAGTACTTC
TRBJ1-1 | many | TRBV25-1 | . | CASSDRARNTEAFF | TGTGCCAGCAGTGACCGCGCCAGGAACACTGAAGCTTTCTTT
TRBJ1-2 | . | TRBV7-9 | TRBD1 | CACSLGGQGATGYTF | TGTGCCTGCAGCCTAGGCGGTCAGGGGGCAACTGGCTACACCTTC
TRBJ1-6 | few | TRBV7-2 | . | CASSLDGASPLHF | TGTGCCAGCAGCTTAGACGGGGCTTCACCCCTCCACTTT
TRBJ2-5 | once | TRBV12-3/TRBV12-4 | . | CASSRTVSQETQYF | TGTGCCAGCAGTCGGACAGTCTCCCAAGAGACCCAGTACTTC
TRBJ2-7 | . | TRBV10-3 | TRBD2 | CASSAAGATYEQYF | TGTGCCAGCAGTGCAGCGGGAGCAACCTACGAGCAGTACTTC
TRBJ2-1 | . | TRBV10-1 | . | CASHLAEAYNEQFF | TGCGCCAGCCATTTAGCGGAGGCCTACAATGAGCAGTTCTTC
TRBJ2-5 | . | TRBV19 | . | CASPLVKGCAFIQYTQYF | TGTGCCAGTCCTCTGGTAAAAGGGTGCGCGTTTATTCAGTATACCCAGTACTTC
TRBJ2-7 | . | TRBV25-1 | . | CATMGEGGAPYEQYF | TGTGCCACCATGGGCGAGGGGGGAGCGCCCTACGAGCAGTACTTC
TRBJ2-3 | . | TRBV6-2/TRBV6-3 | TRBD2 | CASSYQPGLAGGPENADTQYF | TGTGCCAGCAGTTACCAACCGGGACTAGCGGGGGGGCCTGAAAATGCAGATACGCAGTATTTT
TRBJ1-2 | many | TRBV4-3 | . | CASSQDIGSRGYTF | TGCGCCAGCAGCCAAGATATTGGTTCAAGGGGCTACACCTTC
TRBJ1-5 | many | TRBV20-1 | TRBD1 | CSARDWLGEGANQPQHF | TGCAGTGCTAGAGATTGGCTTGGTGAGGGGGCCAATCAGCCCCAGCATTTT
TRBJ2-7 | . | TRBV12-3/TRBV12-4 | TRBD1 | CASTARQGDVSEQYF | TGTGCCAGCACCGCTAGACAGGGGGACGTCAGCGAGCAGTACTTC
TRBJ2-3 | . | TRBV19 | . | CASNGAWADTQYF | TGTGCCAGTAATGGGGCATGGGCAGATACGCAGTATTTT
TRBJ2-7 | once | TRBV5-1 | TRBD1 | CASSKDRVNSEQYF | TGCGCCAGCAGCAAGGACAGGGTCAACTCCGAGCAGTACTTC
TRBJ2-3 | . | TRBV7-2 | . | CASSPYPSGTGVDTQYF | TGTGCCAGCAGCCCATATCCTAGCGGGACAGGGGTAGATACGCAGTATTTT
TRBJ2-1 | . | TRBV11-2 | . | CASSDSDRHMRDEQFF | TGTGCCAGCAGTGACTCGGACCGGCACATGAGGGATGAGCAGTTCTTC
TRBJ1-2 | once | TRBV24-1 | . | CAISDLGANGQTF | TGTGCCATCAGTGATCTGGGGGCGAATGGCCAGACCTTT
TRBJ1-2 | many | TRBV6-6 | . | CASSYSLDGDGYTF | TGTGCCAGCAGTTACTCGCTTGACGGAGATGGCTACACCTTC
TRBJ1-5 | once | TRBV7-8 | . | CASGRSGGDKQQHF | TGTGCCAGCGGACGGAGCGGGGGGGATAAGCAGCAGCATTTT
TRBJ1-1 | . | TRBV7-9 | . | CATWTAEAFF | TGTGCCACCTGGACAGCTGAAGCTTTCTTT
TRBJ1-1 | many | TRBV6-2/TRBV6-3 | . | CASRGPEGSRAFF | TGTGCCAGCAGAGGGCCTGAGGGATCCAGAGCTTTCTTT
TRBJ2-7 | . | TRBV6-6 | TRBD1 | CASSYRGLGFEQYF | TGTGCCAGCAGTTACAGGGGGCTCGGTTTCGAGCAGTACTTC
TRBJ2-5 | many | TRBV10-3 | TRBD2 | CATVPSGGGLETQYF | TGTGCCACCGTACCGAGCGGGGGGGGTTTAGAGACCCAGTACTTC
TRBJ1-1 | . | TRBV5-1 | . | CASSFTDSDDTEAFF | TGCGCCAGCAGCTTCACGGACAGCGACGACACTGAAGCTTTCTTT
TRBJ1-2 | . | TRBV27 | . | CARPAGGQTNYGYTF | TGTGCCAGACCCGCCGGCGGACAGACTAACTATGGCTACACCTTC
TRBJ1-1 | . | TRBV20-1 | . | CSASGREEAFF | TGCAGTGCAAGCGGGCGGGAGGAAGCTTTCTTT
TRBJ1-6 | . | TRBV9 | . | CASSYAGRFNSPLHF | TGTGCCAGCAGTTACGCGGGGAGGTTTAATTCACCCCTCCACTTT
TRBJ1-5 | . | TRBV29-1 | . | CSVASGTGNQPQHF | TGCAGCGTTGCCTCCGGAACAGGGAATCAGCCCCAGCATTTT
TRBJ1-2 | once | TRBV7-9 | . | CASSLGEPGTDTQF | TGTGCCAGCAGCTTAGGCGAGCCAGGCACAGATACGCAGTTC
TRBJ1-2 | . | TRBV7-2 | . | CASRLAGDYGYTF | TGTGCCAGCAGGTTGGCGGGGGACTATGGCTACACCTTC
TRBJ2-5 | . | TRBV5-1 | . | CASSLSMAETETQYF | TGTGCCAGCAGCTTATCGATGGCCGAAACAGAGACCCAGTACTTC
TRBJ1-5 | . | TRBV19 | . | CASNDQPQHF | TGTGCCAGTAACGATCAGCCCCAGCATTTT
TRBJ1-4 | . | TRBV2 | . | CASSDGAGLFF | TGTGCCAGCAGTGACGGTGCTGGACTGTTTTTT
TRBJ1-2 | . | TRBV20-1 | . | CSASFSSYNYTF | TGCAGTGCTAGTTTCAGCTCCTACAATTACACCTTC
TRBJ1-1 | many | TRBV16 | . | CASSPTLNTEAFF | TGTGCCAGCAGTCCCACACTGAACACTGAAGCTTTCTTT
TRBJ1-1 | . | TRBV20-1 | . | CSANSAGMYDTEAFF | TGCAGTGCAAACAGCGCCGGAATGTATGACACTGAAGCTTTCTTT
TRBJ1-6 | . | TRBV19 | . | CASSTGPLNTPLHF | TGTGCCAGTAGTACAGGACCACTAAACACACCCCTCCACTTT
TRBJ2-1 | many | TRBV19 | . | CASSIGGGASEQFF | TGTGCCAGTAGTATTGGAGGCGGGGCAAGTGAGCAGTTCTTC
TRBJ2-1 | . | TRBV7-6 | . | CASSHPPTPVPHYNEQFF | TGCGCCAGCAGCCACCCCCCTACACCGGTGCCGCATTACAATGAGCAGTTCTTC
TRBJ1-6 | . | TRBV13 | TRBD1 | CASSCTGDNSPLHF | TGTGCCAGCAGCTGTACAGGGGATAATTCACCCCTCCACTTT
TRBJ2-1 | many | TRBV6-5 | TRBD2 | CASSYPISGGAHNEQFF | TGTGCCAGCAGTTACCCTATAAGCGGGGGGGCTCACAATGAGCAGTTCTTC
TRBJ1-6 | . | TRBV7-8 | TRBD1 | CASSLSQGAGVEPLHF | TGTGCCAGCAGCCTGAGCCAGGGGGCAGGGGTTGAGCCCCTCCACTTT
TRBJ1-3 | . | TRBV7-8 | . | CASSLVDSGTPIYF | TGTGCCAGCAGCTTAGTGGACTCTGGAACCCCCATATATTTT